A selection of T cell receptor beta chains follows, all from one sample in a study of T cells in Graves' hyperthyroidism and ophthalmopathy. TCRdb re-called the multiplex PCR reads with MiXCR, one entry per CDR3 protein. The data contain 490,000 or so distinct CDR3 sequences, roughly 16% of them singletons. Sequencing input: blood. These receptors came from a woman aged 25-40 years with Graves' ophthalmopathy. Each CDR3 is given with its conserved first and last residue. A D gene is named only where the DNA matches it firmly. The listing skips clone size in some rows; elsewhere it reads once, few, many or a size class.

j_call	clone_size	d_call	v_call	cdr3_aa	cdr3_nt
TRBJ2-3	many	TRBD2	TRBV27	CASSLASGPFTDTQYF	TGTGCCAGCAGTTTGGCTAGCGGACCGTTCACAGATACGCAGTATTTT
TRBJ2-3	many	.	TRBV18	CASSPGGGGYTDTQYF	TGTGCCAGCTCACCAGGGGGCGGAGGTTACACAGATACGCAGTATTTT
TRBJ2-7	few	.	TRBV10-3	CAISDGGQSWYEQYF	TGTGCCATCAGTGACGGGGGTCAGTCTTGGTACGAGCAGTACTTC
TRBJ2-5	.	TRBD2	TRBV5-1	CASSAGLAGDGETQYF	TGCGCCAGCAGCGCGGGACTAGCGGGAGATGGCGAGACCCAGTACTTC
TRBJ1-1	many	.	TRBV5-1	CASSLAAYEGTEAFF	TGCGCCAGCAGCTTAGCGGCCTATGAGGGCACTGAAGCTTTCTTT
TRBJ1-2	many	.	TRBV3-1	CASSQDPGGGGYTF	TGTGCCAGCAGCCAAGATCCCGGCGGGGGAGGCTACACCTTC
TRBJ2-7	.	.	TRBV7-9	CASSLVGGQIYEQYF	TGTGCCAGCAGCTTAGTCGGGGGACAAATTTACGAGCAGTACTTC
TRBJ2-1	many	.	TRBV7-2	CASSLTGSIRYNEQFF	TGTGCCAGCAGCTTAACGGGCTCAATTCGCTACAATGAGCAGTTCTTC
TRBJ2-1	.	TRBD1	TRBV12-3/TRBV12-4	CASNNIRDSSYNEQFF	TGTGCCAGCAATAATATACGGGACAGCTCCTACAATGAGCAGTTCTTC
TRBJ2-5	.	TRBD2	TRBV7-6	CASGSMSLAGFETQYF	TGTGCCAGCGGCTCCATGTCGCTAGCGGGATTTGAGACCCAGTACTTC
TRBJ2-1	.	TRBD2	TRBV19	CASSMWRLAGDNEQFF	TGTGCCAGTAGTATGTGGAGGCTAGCGGGAGACAATGAGCAGTTCTTC
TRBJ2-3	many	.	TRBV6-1	CASILSSALATDTQYF	TGTGCCAGCATTTTATCTAGCGCTCTCGCCACAGATACGCAGTATTTT
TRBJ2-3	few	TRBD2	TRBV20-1	CSAIGLAGNTDTQYF	TGCAGTGCCATTGGACTAGCGGGAAACACAGATACGCAGTATTTT
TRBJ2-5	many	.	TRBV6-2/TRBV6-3	CASKSDREGTQYF	TGTGCCAGCAAATCGGACAGGGAGGGGACCCAGTACTTC
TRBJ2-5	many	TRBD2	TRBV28	CASSFGTSGIQGETQYF	TGTGCCAGCAGTTTTGGGACTAGCGGGATTCAGGGGGAGACCCAGTACTTC
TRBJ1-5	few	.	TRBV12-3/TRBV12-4	CASSKFREGPQHF	TGTGCCAGCAGTAAATTCAGGGAGGGGCCCCAGCATTTT